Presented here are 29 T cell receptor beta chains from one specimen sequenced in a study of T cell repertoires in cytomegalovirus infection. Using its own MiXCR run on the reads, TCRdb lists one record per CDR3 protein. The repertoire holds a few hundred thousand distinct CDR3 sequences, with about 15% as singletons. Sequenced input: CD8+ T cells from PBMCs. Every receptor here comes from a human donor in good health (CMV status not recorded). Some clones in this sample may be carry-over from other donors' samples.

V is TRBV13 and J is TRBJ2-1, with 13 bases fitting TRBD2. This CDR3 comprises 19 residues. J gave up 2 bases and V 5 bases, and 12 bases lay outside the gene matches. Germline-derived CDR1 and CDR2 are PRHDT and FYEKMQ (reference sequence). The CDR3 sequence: CASSPLTSGGPETYNEQFF. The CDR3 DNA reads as TGTGCCAGCAGCCCCCTGACTAGCGGGGGGCCGGAGACCTACAATGAGCAGTTCTTC.

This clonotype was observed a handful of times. The CDR3, as DNA: TGTGCCAGCAGTTTGTGGATGGGGGCCCAGTACTTC. The encoded protein is CASSLWMGAQYF. The chain joins TRBV12-3 or TRBV12-4 to TRBJ2-5; D tentatively fits TRBD1 or TRBD2 (5 bases each). The germline V and J ends were trimmed by 3 bases and 9 bases, with 11 bases remaining between them. The CDR3 runs 12 residues.

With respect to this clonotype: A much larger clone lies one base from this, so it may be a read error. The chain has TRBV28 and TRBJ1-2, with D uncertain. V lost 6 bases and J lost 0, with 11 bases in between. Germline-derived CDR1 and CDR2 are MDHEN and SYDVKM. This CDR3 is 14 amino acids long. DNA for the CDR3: TGTGCCAGCAGCGCCGAGTTACCTAACTATGGCTACACCTTC. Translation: CASSAELPNYGYTF.

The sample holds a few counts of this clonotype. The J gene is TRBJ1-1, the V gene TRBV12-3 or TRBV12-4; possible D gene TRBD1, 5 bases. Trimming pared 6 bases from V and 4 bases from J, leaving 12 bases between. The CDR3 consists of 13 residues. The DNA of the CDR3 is TGTGCCAGCAGGGGGGACGGGAGCACTGAAGCTTTCTTT. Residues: CASRGDGSTEAFF.

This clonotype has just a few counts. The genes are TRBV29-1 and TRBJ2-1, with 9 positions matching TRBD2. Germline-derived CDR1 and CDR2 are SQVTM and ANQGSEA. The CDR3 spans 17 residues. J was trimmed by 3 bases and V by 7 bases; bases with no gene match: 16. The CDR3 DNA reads TGCAGCGCCCAGGGAGCGGGGGGCCTCAAATACTACAATGAGCAGTTCTTC. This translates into CSAQGAGGLKYYNEQFF.

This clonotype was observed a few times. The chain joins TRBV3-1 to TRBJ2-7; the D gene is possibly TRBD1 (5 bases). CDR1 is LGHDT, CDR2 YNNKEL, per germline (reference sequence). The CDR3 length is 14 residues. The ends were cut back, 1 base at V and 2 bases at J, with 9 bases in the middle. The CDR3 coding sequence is TGTGCCAGCAGCCAAGTCCCAGGGACCTACGAGCAGTACTTC. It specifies CASSQVPGTYEQYF.

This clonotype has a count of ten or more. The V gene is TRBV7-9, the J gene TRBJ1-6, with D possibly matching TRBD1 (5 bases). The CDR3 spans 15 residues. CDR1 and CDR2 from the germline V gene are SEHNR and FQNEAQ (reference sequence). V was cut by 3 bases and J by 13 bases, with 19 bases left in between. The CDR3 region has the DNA TGTGCCAGCAGCTTTGGGACCGCCGTAATAATGCCCCTCCACTTT. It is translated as CASSFGTAVIMPLHF. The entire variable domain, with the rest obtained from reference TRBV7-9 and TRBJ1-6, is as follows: DTGVSQNPRHKITKRGQNVTFRCDPISEHNRLYWYRQTLGQGPEFLTYFQNEAQLEKSRLLSDRFSAERPKGSFSTLEIQRTEQGDSAMYLCASSFGTAVIMPLHFGNGTRLTVT.

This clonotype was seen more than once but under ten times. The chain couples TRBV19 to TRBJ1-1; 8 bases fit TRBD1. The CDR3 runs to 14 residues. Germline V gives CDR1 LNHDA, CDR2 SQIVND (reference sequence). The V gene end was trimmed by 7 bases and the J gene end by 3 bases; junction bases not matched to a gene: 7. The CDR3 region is CASTRTGLDTEAFF. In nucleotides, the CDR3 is TGTGCCAGTACCAGGACAGGGTTGGACACTGAAGCTTTCTTT.

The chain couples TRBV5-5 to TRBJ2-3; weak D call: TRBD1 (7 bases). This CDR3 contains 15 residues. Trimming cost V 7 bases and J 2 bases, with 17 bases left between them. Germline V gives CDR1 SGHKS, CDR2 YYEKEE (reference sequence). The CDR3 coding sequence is TGTGCCAGCGGTAAGCAGGGGGACTCCACAGATACGCAGTATTTT. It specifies CASGKQGDSTDTQYF.

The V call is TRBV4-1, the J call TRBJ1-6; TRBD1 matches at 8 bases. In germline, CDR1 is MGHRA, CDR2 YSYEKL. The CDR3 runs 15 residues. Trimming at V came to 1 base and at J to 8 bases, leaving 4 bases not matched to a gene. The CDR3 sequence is CASSQAGQGYSPLHF. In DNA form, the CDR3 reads TGCGCCAGCAGCCAAGCTGGACAGGGCTATTCACCCCTCCACTTT.

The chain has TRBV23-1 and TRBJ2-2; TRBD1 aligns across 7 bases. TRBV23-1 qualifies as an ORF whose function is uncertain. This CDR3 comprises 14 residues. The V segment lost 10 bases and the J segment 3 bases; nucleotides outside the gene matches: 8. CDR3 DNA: TGCGCCACCCCGACAGGGCCGGACACCGGGGAGCTGTTTTTT. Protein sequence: CATPTGPDTGELFF.

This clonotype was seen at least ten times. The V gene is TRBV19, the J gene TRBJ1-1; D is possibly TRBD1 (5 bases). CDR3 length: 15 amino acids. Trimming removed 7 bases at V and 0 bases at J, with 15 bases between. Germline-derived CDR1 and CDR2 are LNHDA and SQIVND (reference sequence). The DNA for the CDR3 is TGTGCCAGTATCCCGGGACGCCACATGAACACTGAAGCTTTCTTT. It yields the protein CASIPGRHMNTEAFF.

In nucleotides, the CDR3 is TGTGCCAGCAGCCAAGATCGATTTGCGGGGGGCGGCGCAGATACGCAGTATTTT. It is translated as CASSQDRFAGGGADTQYF. The J gene is TRBJ2-3, the V gene TRBV14; 8 nucleotides agree with TRBD2. The V gene's germline CDR1 is SGHDN and CDR2 FVKESK. Trimming cost V 0 bases and J 4 bases; bases outside gene matches: 12. The CDR3 is made up of 18 amino acids. Using reference TRBV14 and TRBJ2-3 for the parts outside the CDR3, the full variable domain is EAGVTQFPSHSVIEKGQTVTLRCDPISGHDNLYWYRRVMGKEIKFLLHFVKESKQDESGMPNNRFLAERTGGTYSTLKVQPAELEDSGVYFCASSQDRFAGGGADTQYFGPGTRLTVL.

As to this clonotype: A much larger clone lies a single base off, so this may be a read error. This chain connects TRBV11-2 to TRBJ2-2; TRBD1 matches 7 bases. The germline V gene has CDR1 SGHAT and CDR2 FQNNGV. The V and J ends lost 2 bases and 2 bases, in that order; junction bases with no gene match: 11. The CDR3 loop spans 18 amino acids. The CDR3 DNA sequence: TGTGCCAGCAGCTTAATCCCGCCCAGGGGGACAAACACCGGGGAGCTGTTTTTT. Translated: CASSLIPPRGTNTGELFF. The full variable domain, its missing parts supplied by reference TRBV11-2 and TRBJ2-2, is EAGVAQSPRYKIIEKRQSVAFWCNPISGHATLYWYQQILGQGPKLLIQFQNNGVVDDSQLPKDRFSAERLKGVDSTLKIQPAKLEDSAVYLCASSLIPPRGTNTGELFFGEGSRLTVL.

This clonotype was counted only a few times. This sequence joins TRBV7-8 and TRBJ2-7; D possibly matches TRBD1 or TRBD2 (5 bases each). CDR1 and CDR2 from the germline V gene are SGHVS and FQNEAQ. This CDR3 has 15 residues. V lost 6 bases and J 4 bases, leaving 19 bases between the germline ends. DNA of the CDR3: TGTGCCAGCAGGCTAGAGGGTGACAGTTGGTACGAGCAGTACTTC. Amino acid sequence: CASRLEGDSWYEQYF.

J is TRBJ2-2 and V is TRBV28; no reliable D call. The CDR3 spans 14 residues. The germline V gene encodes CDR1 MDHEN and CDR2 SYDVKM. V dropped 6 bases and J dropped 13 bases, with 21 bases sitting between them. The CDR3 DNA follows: TGTGCCAGCAGCAGAATGGGCGGCCGCTGGGCGCTGTTTTTT. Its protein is CASSRMGGRWALFF.

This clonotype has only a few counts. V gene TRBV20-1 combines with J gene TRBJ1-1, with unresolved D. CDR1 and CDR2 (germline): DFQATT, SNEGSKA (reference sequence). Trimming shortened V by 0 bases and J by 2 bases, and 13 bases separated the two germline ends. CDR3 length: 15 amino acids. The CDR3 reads CSARDWLRENTEAFF. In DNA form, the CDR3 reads TGCAGTGCTAGAGATTGGTTAAGGGAAAACACTGAAGCTTTCTTT.

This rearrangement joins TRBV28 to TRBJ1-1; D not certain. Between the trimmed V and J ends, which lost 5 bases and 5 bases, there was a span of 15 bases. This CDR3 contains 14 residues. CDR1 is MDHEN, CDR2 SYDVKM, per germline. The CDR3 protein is CASSLRSETTEAFF. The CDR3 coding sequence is TGTGCCAGCAGTCTCCGGTCAGAAACGACTGAAGCTTTCTTT.

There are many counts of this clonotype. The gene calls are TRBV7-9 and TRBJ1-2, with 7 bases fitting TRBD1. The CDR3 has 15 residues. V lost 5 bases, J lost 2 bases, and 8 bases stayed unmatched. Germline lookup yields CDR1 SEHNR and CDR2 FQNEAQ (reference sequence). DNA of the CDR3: TGTGCCAGCAGCCCCTCGGACAGGAACAACTATGGCTACACCTTC. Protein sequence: CASSPSDRNNYGYTF.

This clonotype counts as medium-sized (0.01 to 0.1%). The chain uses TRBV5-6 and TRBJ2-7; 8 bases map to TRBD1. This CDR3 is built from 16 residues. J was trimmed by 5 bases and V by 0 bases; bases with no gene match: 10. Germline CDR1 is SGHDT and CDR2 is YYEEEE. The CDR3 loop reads CASSLASQGERHEQYF. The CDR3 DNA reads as TGTGCCAGCAGCTTGGCCTCACAGGGGGAAAGGCACGAGCAGTACTTC.

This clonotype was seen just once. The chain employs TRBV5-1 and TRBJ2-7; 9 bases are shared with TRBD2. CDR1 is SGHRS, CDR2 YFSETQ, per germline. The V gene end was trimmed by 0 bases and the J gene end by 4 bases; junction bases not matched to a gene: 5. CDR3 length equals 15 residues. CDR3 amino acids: CASSLALSGRYEQYF. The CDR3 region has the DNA TGCGCCAGCAGCTTGGCCTTAAGCGGGAGGTACGAGCAGTACTTC.

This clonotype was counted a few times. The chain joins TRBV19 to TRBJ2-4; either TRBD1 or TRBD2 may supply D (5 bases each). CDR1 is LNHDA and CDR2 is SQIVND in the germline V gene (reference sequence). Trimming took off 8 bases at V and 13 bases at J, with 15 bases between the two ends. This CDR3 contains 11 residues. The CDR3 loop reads CASGPGTHQYF. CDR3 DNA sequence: TGTGCCAGTGGACCCGGGACCCACCAGTACTTC.

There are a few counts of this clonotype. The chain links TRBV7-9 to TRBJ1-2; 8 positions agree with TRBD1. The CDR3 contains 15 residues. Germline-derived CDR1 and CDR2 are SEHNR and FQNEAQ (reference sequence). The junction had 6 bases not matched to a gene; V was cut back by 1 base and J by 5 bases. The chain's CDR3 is CASSLGTGLRYGYTF. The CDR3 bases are TGTGCCAGCAGCTTAGGGACAGGGTTGCGGTATGGCTACACCTTC.

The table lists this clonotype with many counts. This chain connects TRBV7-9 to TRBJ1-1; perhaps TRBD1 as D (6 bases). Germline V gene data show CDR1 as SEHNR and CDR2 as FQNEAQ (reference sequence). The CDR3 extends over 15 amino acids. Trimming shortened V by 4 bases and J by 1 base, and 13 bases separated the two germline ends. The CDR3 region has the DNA TGTGCCAGCAGCTCACCGAACAGGGCGAACACTGAAGCTTTCTTT. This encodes CASSSPNRANTEAFF. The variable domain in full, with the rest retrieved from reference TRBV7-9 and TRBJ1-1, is DTGVSQNPRHKITKRGQNVTFRCDPISEHNRLYWYRQTLGQGPEFLTYFQNEAQLEKSRLLSDRFSAERPKGSFSTLEIQRTEQGDSAMYLCASSSPNRANTEAFFGQGTRLTVV.

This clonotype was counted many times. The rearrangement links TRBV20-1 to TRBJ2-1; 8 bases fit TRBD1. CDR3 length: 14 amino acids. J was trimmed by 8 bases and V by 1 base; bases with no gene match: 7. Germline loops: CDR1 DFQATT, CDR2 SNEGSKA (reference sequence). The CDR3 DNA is TGCAGTGCTAGAGGCCGGGACAGGATCCATGAGCAGTTCTTC. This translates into CSARGRDRIHEQFF.

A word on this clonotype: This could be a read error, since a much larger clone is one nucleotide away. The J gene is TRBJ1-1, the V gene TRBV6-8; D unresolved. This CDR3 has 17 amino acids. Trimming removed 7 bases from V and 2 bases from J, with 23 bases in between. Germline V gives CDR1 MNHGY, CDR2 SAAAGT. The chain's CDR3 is CASTEIEVRETNTEAFF. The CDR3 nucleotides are TGTGCCAGCACTGAGATAGAGGTCCGGGAAACCAACACTGAAGCTTTCTTT.

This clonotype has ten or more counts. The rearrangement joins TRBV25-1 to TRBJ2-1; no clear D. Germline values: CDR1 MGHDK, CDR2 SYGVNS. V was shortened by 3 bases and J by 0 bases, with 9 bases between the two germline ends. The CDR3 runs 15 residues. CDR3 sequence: CASSESVSSYNEQFF. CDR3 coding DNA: TGTGCCAGCAGTGAGTCGGTTAGCTCCTACAATGAGCAGTTCTTC.

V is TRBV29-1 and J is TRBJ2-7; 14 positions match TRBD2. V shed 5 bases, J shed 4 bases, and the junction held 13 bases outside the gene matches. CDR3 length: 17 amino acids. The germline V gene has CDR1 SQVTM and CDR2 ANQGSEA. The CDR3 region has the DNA TGCAGCGTTTTGAGGACTAGCGGGGGGCGATCACCTTACGAGCAGTACTTC. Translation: CSVLRTSGGRSPYEQYF.

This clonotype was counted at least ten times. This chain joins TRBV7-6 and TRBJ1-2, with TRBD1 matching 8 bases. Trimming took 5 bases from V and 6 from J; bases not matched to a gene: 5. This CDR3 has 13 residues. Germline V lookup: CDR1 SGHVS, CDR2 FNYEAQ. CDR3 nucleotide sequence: TGTGCCAGCAGCCCGACAGGGGCTGATGGCTACACCTTC. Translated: CASSPTGADGYTF.